The 25 T cell receptor beta chains below were found in one sample sequenced in a study of shared clonotypes between healthy human individuals. TCRdb's table, derived via immunoSEQ multiplex PCR, lists solely in-frame clones and lacks some. This table holds over a million clones, more than 95% found once. Material for sequencing was naive CD4+ T cells sorted from blood. As to subset: CD45RA+ positively selected. The receptors were gathered from a man aged 30 to 39 in good health.

The gene calls are TRBV27 and TRBJ1-5; weak D call: TRBD1 (5 bases). The CDR3 consists of 17 residues. From germline, CDR1 is MNHEY and CDR2 SMNVEV (reference sequence). The V end lost 0 bases, the J end lost 3 bases, and 15 bases lay between the germline ends. The CDR3 DNA sequence: TGTGCCAGCAGTTTATCAACAGGCCCTACAATCAATCAGCCCCAGCATTTT. Translation gives CASSLSTGPTINQPQHF.

For the CDR3, the DNA is TGTGCCAGCAAACGGGCGGGAGGGCCTCTCAATGAGCAGTTCTTC. It is translated as CASKRAGGPLNEQFF. The chain couples TRBV28 to TRBJ2-1, with 9 nucleotides matching TRBD2. CDR3 size: 15 residues. Germline values: CDR1 MDHEN, CDR2 SYDVKM. With V trimmed by 7 bases and J by 6 bases, 10 bases remained unmatched.

The chain uses TRBV7-8 and TRBJ1-2; no firm D call. V lost 0 bases, J lost 6 bases, and 14 bases lay in between. CDR3 length equals 15 residues. Germline CDR1 is SGHVS and CDR2 is FQNEAQ. Here the CDR3 reads CASSLAAARVDGYTF. CDR3 in DNA: TGTGCCAGCAGCTTAGCAGCCGCCCGGGTGGATGGCTACACCTTC.

The chain employs TRBV5-5 and TRBJ1-3; no reliable D call. Germline values: CDR1 SGHKS, CDR2 YYEKEE (reference sequence). With 4 bases removed from V and 2 bases from J, the gap between germline ends came to 13 bases. CDR3 length: 15 amino acids. Written as DNA, the CDR3 is TGTGCCAGCAGCGCAGACCTTACCCCTGGAAACACCATATATTTT. It codes for CASSADLTPGNTIYF. Full variable domain (rest looked up from reference TRBV5-5 and TRBJ1-3): DAGVTQSPTHLIKTRGQQVTLRCSPISGHKSVSWYQQVLGQGPQFIFQYYEKEERGRGNFPDRFSARQFPNYSSELNVNALLLGDSALYLCASSADLTPGNTIYFGEGSWLTVV.

The rearrangement uses TRBV6-5 and TRBJ2-5; 12 nucleotides line up with TRBD1. Germline CDR1 is MNHEY and CDR2 is SVGAGI. The trim removed 6 bases at V and 4 bases at J, leaving 3 bases unmatched. CDR3 length equals 14 residues. The CDR3 DNA follows: TGTGCCAGCAGGGGGACAGGGGGCCGAGAGACCCAGTACTTC. Amino acids: CASRGTGGRETQYF.

This chain links TRBV5-1 with TRBJ2-1; 8 nucleotides line up with TRBD2. Germline loops: CDR1 SGHRS, CDR2 YFSETQ. This CDR3 spans 15 amino acids. Losses at the gene ends were 0 bases for V and 5 bases for J; bases not matched to a gene: 4. CDR3 protein: CASSLASGSHNEQFF. The CDR3 coding sequence is TGCGCCAGCAGCTTGGCGAGCGGGAGCCACAATGAGCAGTTCTTC. Full variable domain (outside the CDR3, taken from reference TRBV5-1 and TRBJ2-1): KAGVTQTPRYLIKTRGQQVTLSCSPISGHRSVSWYQQTPGQGLQFLFEYFSETQRNKGNFPGRFSGRQFSNSRSEMNVSTLELGDSALYLCASSLASGSHNEQFFGPGTRLTVL.

The chain employs TRBV2 and TRBJ2-4, with no clear D. Germline V gene data show CDR1 as SNHLY and CDR2 as FYNNEI. V was clipped by 7 bases and J by 3 bases, with 10 bases between them. This CDR3 is built from 13 residues. The CDR3 spells CASKAKGKNIQYF. The CDR3 coding sequence is TGTGCCAGCAAGGCGAAGGGCAAAAACATTCAGTACTTC. The whole variable domain, remainder taken from reference TRBV2 and TRBJ2-4, is EPEVTQTPSHQVTQMGQEVILRCVPISNHLYFYWYRQILGQKVEFLVSFYNNEISEKSEIFDDQFSVERPDGSNFTLKIRSTKLEDSAMYFCASKAKGKNIQYFGAGTRLSVL.

The chain couples TRBV5-4 to TRBJ1-2, with D unclear. The CDR3 loop spans 15 amino acids. The V gene lost 0 bases and the J gene lost 7 bases, with 16 bases spanning the gap. The germline CDR1 and CDR2 sequences are SGHNT and YYREEE (reference sequence). Here the CDR3 DNA reads TGTGCCAGCAGCTTGGAGTTAAGGAAAGCCCTTGGCTACACCTTC. Its protein is CASSLELRKALGYTF.

The chain joins TRBV5-1 to TRBJ1-4; no clear D gene. V was pared by 2 bases and J by 8 bases, with 13 bases between. The CDR3 spans 14 residues. Germline lookup yields CDR1 SGHRS and CDR2 YFSETQ. Here the CDR3 DNA reads TGCGCCAGCAGCTTCAACGAGGGAAGGGAAAAACTGTTTTTT. Its translation: CASSFNEGREKLFF.

The chain is built from TRBV28 and TRBJ1-2, with a weak D call TRBD1 (6 bases). V lost 6 bases to trimming and J lost 3 bases, with 14 bases between them. The CDR3 runs 14 residues. In germline, CDR1 is MDHEN, CDR2 SYDVKM. The CDR3 protein is CASRPGAFDYGYTF. The CDR3 DNA sequence: TGTGCCAGCAGGCCGGGGGCGTTCGACTATGGCTACACCTTC.

The CDR3 region has the DNA TGTGCCAGCAGATGGACAGCGGGGACCTTCTCTGGGGCCAACGTCCTGACTTTC. Translated, it gives CASRWTAGTFSGANVLTF. V gene TRBV7-8 combines with J gene TRBJ2-6, with a possible D match to TRBD2 (7 bases). V lost 6 bases and J lost 0, with 18 bases in between. Germline CDR1 is SGHVS and CDR2 is FQNEAQ. The CDR3 is made up of 18 amino acids.

The gene calls are TRBV9 and TRBJ2-5, with D hard to call. Deletions cut 2 bases from V and 1 base from J, with 9 bases between. There are 14 residues in the CDR3. The germline gives CDR1 SGDLS, CDR2 YYNGEE. The CDR3 DNA reads as TGTGCCAGCAGCGTTAGTCTATTCCAAGAGACCCAGTACTTC. This translates into CASSVSLFQETQYF.

This clone was seen many times. J is TRBJ1-1 and V is TRBV2; D unclear. The CDR3 length is 14 residues. Germline V CDR1 and CDR2: SNHLY, FYNNEI. Trimming shortened V by 4 bases and J by 4 bases, and 13 bases separated the two germline ends. The CDR3 spells CASSVLWGSTEAFF. The CDR3 region has the DNA TGTGCCAGCAGTGTTTTGTGGGGTAGCACTGAAGCTTTCTTT.

CDR3 nucleotides: TGTGCCAGCAGTGATTCCTGGCAGAGCTACAATGAGCAGTTCTTC. Translation gives CASSDSWQSYNEQFF. The genes are TRBV6-1 and TRBJ2-1; no clear D. The CDR3 is made up of 15 amino acids. Deletions cut 3 bases from V and 3 bases from J, with 12 bases between. From germline, CDR1 is MNHNS and CDR2 SASEGT.

The chain combines TRBV18 with TRBJ2-1, with 7 bases lining up with TRBD1. The germline V gene encodes CDR1 KGHSH and CDR2 LQKENI. The CDR3 loop spans 15 amino acids. With 4 bases clipped from V and 8 bases from J, the junction kept 11 bases outside the gene matches. The CDR3 loop reads CASSLIRGTPHEQFF. CDR3 coding DNA: TGTGCCAGCTCACTAATCAGGGGGACCCCCCATGAGCAGTTCTTC.

This chain joins TRBV5-1 and TRBJ2-1; 7 bases line up with TRBD2. Germline V gives CDR1 SGHRS, CDR2 YFSETQ. The CDR3 runs 14 residues. The junction had 5 bases not matched to a gene; V was cut back by 0 bases and J by 8 bases. The CDR3 sequence: CASSLGDYFDEQFF. The CDR3 DNA reads TGCGCCAGCAGCTTGGGGGACTACTTCGATGAGCAGTTCTTC.

The gene calls are TRBV27 and TRBJ2-7; 7 bases are a match to TRBD2. Germline CDR1 and CDR2: MNHEY and SMNVEV (reference sequence). This CDR3 region has 13 residues. V was pared by 8 bases and J by 10 bases, with 14 bases of the junction left unmatched. The CDR3: CASGSSGEPSQYF. The CDR3, as DNA: TGTGCCAGCGGGTCTAGCGGAGAGCCCTCACAGTACTTC.

This rearrangement joins TRBV4-1 to TRBJ2-7; 9 bases map to TRBD1. The CDR3 consists of 16 residues. Germline CDR1 is MGHRA and CDR2 is YSYEKL. After removal of 2 bases from V and 0 bases from J, the junction contained 5 bases not matched to a gene. The CDR3 is CASSQPGTGSSYEQYF. The CDR3 region has the DNA TGCGCCAGCAGCCAACCCGGGACAGGGAGCTCCTACGAGCAGTACTTC.

This chain connects TRBV28 to TRBJ2-3; TRBD2 matches at 7 bases. The CDR3 runs to 14 residues. Germline CDR1 reads MDHEN; CDR2 reads SYDVKM. J gave up 3 bases and V 6 bases, and 6 bases lay outside the gene matches. The CDR3: CASRSSGITDTQYF. The CDR3, as DNA: TGTGCCAGCAGGTCGAGCGGGATTACAGATACGCAGTATTTT.

The rearrangement joins TRBV6-6 to TRBJ1-2; unclear D gene. V was trimmed by 7 bases and J by 8 bases, leaving 20 bases between them. Germline V lookup: CDR1 MNHNY, CDR2 SVGAGI (reference sequence). This CDR3 is built from 14 residues. The CDR3 DNA reads TGTGCCAGCACCCTACGGGCTGACGGAGCGGGCTACACCTTC. Protein product: CASTLRADGAGYTF.

The chain couples TRBV5-1 to TRBJ2-7, with D unresolved. CDR1 is SGHRS, CDR2 YFSETQ, per germline. V lost 4 bases to trimming and J lost 4 bases, with 18 bases between them. CDR3 length equals 15 residues. The CDR3 sequence: CASSGRLGGPYEQYF. For the CDR3, the DNA is TGCGCCAGCAGCGGGCGGTTGGGCGGTCCTTACGAGCAGTACTTC. Filled out from reference TRBV5-1 and TRBJ2-7, the complete variable domain reads KAGVTQTPRYLIKTRGQQVTLSCSPISGHRSVSWYQQTPGQGLQFLFEYFSETQRNKGNFPGRFSGRQFSNSRSEMNVSTLELGDSALYLCASSGRLGGPYEQYFGPGTRLTVT.

This clone has just a few counts. The J gene is TRBJ2-7, the V gene TRBV6-5, with D possibly TRBD2 on 6 matching bases. Germline CDR1 and CDR2: MNHEY and SVGAGI. The CDR3 consists of 13 residues. V was trimmed by 5 bases and J by 4 bases, leaving 12 bases between them. The CDR3 loop reads CASSDGGLYEQYF. The CDR3 DNA reads TGTGCCAGCAGTGATGGAGGGCTGTACGAGCAGTACTTC.

Points on this clone: The sample carries other DNA sequences with the same CDR3. V and J are TRBV19 and TRBJ2-3; 7 bases line up with TRBD2. Germline CDR1 and CDR2: LNHDA and SQIVND (reference sequence). V shed 3 bases, J shed 0 bases, and the junction held 3 bases outside the gene matches. This CDR3 has 15 amino acids. CDR3 in amino acids: CASSIGGGSTDTQYF. For the CDR3, the DNA is TGTGCCAGTAGTATCGGCGGGGGTAGCACAGATACGCAGTATTTT.

The chain employs TRBV6-6 and TRBJ2-3, with D possibly matching TRBD1 (5 bases). The CDR3 has 16 amino acids. Germline loops: CDR1 MNHNY, CDR2 SVGAGI (reference sequence). V was trimmed by 6 bases and J by 1 base, leaving 17 bases between them. CDR3 sequence: CASSQPGARGTDTQYF. The CDR3 coding sequence is TGTGCCAGCAGCCAGCCCGGCGCCAGGGGCACAGATACGCAGTATTTT.

This clone has a single count. The gene calls are TRBV5-4 and TRBJ1-5; D may be TRBD1 (5 bases). The CDR3 is 16 amino acids. Trimming took off 3 bases at V and 3 bases at J, with 16 bases between the two ends. Germline CDR1 SGHNT, CDR2 YYREEE (reference sequence). For the CDR3, the DNA is TGTGCCAGCAGCTCAGCCCGCCAAGGGGCCAATCAGCCCCAGCATTTT. It yields the protein CASSSARQGANQPQHF.